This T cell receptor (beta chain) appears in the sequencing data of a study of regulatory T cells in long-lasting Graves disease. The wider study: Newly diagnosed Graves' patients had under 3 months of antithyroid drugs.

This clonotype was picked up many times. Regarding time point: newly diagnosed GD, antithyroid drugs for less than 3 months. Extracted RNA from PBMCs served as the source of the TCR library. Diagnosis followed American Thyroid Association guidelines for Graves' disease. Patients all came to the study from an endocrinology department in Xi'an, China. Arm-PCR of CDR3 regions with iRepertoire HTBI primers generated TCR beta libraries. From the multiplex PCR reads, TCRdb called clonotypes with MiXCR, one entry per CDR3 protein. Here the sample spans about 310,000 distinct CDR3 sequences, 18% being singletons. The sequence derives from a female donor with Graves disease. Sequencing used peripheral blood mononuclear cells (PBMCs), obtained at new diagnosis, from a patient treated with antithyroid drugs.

For the CDR3, the DNA is TGTGCCAGCAGTCCCGGGACAGGGTATTCACCCCTCCACTTT. It codes for CASSPGTGYSPLHF. The chain has TRBV28 and TRBJ1-6, with 9 bases aligning to TRBD1. CDR1 MDHEN and CDR2 SYDVKM come from the germline V gene. This CDR3 region has 14 residues. The V gene end was trimmed by 5 bases and the J gene end by 8 bases; junction bases not matched to a gene: 4.